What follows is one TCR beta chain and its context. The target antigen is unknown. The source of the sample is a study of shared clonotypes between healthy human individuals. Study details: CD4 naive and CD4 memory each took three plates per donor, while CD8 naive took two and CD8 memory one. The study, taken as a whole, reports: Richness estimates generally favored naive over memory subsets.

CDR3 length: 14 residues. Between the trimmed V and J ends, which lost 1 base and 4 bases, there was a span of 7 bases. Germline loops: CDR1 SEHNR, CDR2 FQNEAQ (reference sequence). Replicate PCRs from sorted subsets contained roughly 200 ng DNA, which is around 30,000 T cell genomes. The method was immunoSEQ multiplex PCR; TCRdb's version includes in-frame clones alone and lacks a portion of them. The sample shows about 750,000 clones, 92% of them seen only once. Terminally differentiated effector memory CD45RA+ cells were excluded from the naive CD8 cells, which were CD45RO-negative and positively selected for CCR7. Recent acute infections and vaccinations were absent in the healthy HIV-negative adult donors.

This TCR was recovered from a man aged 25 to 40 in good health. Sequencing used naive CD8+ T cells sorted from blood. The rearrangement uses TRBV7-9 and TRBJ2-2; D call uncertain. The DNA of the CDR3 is TGTGCCAGCAGCTTAGTTGCTACCACCGGGGAGCTGTTTTTT. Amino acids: CASSLVATTGELFF.